These T cell receptor beta chains were read from a single sample in a study of T cell repertoires in cytomegalovirus infection. These TCRs' antigens remain unknown. TCRdb re-analysed the reads in MiXCR, keeping a single row per CDR3 protein. The sample consists of about half a million distinct CDR3 sequences, about 33% of them appearing once. The sample here was cultured PBMCs, taken from culture after CMV antigen stimulation. The origin of the receptors is a human donor in good health (CMV status not recorded). Some clones in this sample may be carry-over from other donors' samples. Both conserved end residues are part of each CDR3. A D gene is named only where the DNA matches it firmly. Clone size is given for some rows only: seen once, a few or many times, or a class if the clone is expanded.

v_call	cdr3_length	d_call	clone_size	j_call	cdr3_aa	cdr3_nt
TRBV12-3/TRBV12-4	13	TRBD1	few	TRBJ2-5	CASSRTGDETQYF	TGTGCCAGCAGCCGGACAGGGGACGAGACCCAGTACTTC
TRBV18	14	TRBD1	NA	TRBJ1-1	CASSRKTGEVEAFF	TGTGCCAGCTCCCGGAAGACAGGGGAAGTCGAAGCTTTCTTT
TRBV7-8	17	TRBD2	few	TRBJ2-1	CASSPSAGLAGGGKQFF	TGTGCCAGCAGCCCCTCGGCGGGGCTAGCGGGAGGGGGAAAGCAGTTCTTC
TRBV6-7	14	TRBD1	NA	TRBJ2-5	CASSRTGGEETQYF	TGTGCCAGCAGCCGGACAGGGGGCGAAGAGACCCAGTACTTC
TRBV25-1	14	NA	NA	TRBJ2-7	CASSEFRALDEQYF	TGTGCCAGCAGTGAATTCAGAGCCCTTGACGAGCAGTACTTC
TRBV7-2	14	TRBD1	few	TRBJ1-2	CASRTGGVNYGYTF	TGTGCCAGCAGAACAGGGGGCGTAAACTATGGCTACACCTTC
TRBV29-1	13	NA	NA	TRBJ2-7	CSTLGGQGYEQYF	TGCAGCACCCTTGGGGGGCAGGGCTACGAGCAGTACTTC
TRBV5-6	16	NA	few	TRBJ2-6	CASSLKFGSGANVLTF	TGTGCCAGCAGCCTTAAGTTTGGCTCTGGGGCCAACGTCCTGACTTTC
TRBV4-2	16	TRBD1	many	TRBJ2-7	CASSQEMGTGGYEQYF	TGTGCCAGCAGCCAAGAGATGGGGACAGGGGGCTACGAGCAGTACTTC
TRBV7-2	17	NA	many	TRBJ1-1	CASSRRGAGLINTEAFF	TGTGCCAGCAGCCGACGGGGCGCAGGTCTTATTAACACTGAAGCTTTCTTT
TRBV7-2	16	NA	NA	TRBJ2-7	CASSLSAVVGSYEQYF	TGTGCCAGCAGCTTATCCGCAGTCGTTGGGTCCTACGAGCAGTACTTC
TRBV29-1	12	NA	NA	TRBJ2-4	CSVEGSFNIQYF	TGCAGCGTTGAAGGCTCATTTAACATTCAGTACTTC
TRBV24-1	17	NA	NA	TRBJ2-1	CATSGGRSQSSYNEQFF	TGTGCCACCAGTGGGGGTCGAAGCCAGAGCTCCTACAATGAGCAGTTCTTC
TRBV29-1	12	TRBD1	NA	TRBJ2-7	CSVGETGNEQYF	TGCAGCGTTGGGGAGACAGGGAATGAGCAGTACTTC
TRBV28	15	NA	NA	TRBJ2-3	CASSLRTPATDTQYF	TGTGCCAGCAGTTTACGAACCCCGGCCACAGATACGCAGTATTTT
TRBV5-5	16	TRBD1	NA	TRBJ1-5	CASSQAEQGGNQPQHF	TGTGCCAGCAGCCAAGCAGAACAGGGGGGCAATCAGCCCCAGCATTTT
TRBV19	13	NA	NA	TRBJ1-1	CASKGEVYTEAFF	TGTGCCAGTAAAGGAGAAGTTTACACTGAAGCTTTCTTT